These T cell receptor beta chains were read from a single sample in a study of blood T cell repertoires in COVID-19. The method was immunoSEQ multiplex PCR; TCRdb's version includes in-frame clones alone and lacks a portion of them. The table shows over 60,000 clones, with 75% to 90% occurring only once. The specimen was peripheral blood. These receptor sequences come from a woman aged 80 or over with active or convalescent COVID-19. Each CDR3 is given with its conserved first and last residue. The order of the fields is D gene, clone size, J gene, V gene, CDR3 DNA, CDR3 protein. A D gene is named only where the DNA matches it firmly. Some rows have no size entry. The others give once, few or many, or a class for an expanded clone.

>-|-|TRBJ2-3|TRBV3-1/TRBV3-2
TGTGCCAGCAGCCAATCGGGAGATACGCAGTATTTT
CASSQSGDTQYF
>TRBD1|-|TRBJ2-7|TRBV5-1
TGCGCCAGCAGCTCGCCGGGACAGGGCCACGAGCAGTACTTC
CASSSPGQGHEQYF
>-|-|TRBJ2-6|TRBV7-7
TGTGCCAGCAGCCCCGAGTACTCTGGGGCCAACGTCCTGACTTTC
CASSPEYSGANVLTF
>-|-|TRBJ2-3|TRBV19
TGTGCCAGTAGTCTGACCCCAGGGGATACGCAGTATTTT
CASSLTPGDTQYF
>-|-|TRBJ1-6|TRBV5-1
TGCGCCAGCAGCTTGGGGGCCACGACACCCCTCCACTTT
CASSLGATTPLHF
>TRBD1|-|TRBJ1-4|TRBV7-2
TGTGCCAGCAGCCCTCAGACAGGGTCGCGCGAAAAACTGTTTTTT
CASSPQTGSREKLFF
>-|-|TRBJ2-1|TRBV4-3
TGCGCCAGCAGCCTCGAGCTAGGCAATGAGCAGTTCTTC
CASSLELGNEQFF
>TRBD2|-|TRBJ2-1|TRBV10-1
TGCGCCAGCAGTGCCTCCCGGGGGGGGCATGAGCAGTTCTTC
CASSASRGGHEQFF
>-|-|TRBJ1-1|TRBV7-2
TGTGCCAGCAGCGCCCGTTTGCGAGGAGACACTGAAGCTTTCTTT
CASSARLRGDTEAFF
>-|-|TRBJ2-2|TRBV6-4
TGTGCCAGCGCCCTTTTTAAGGGGGTCGTTTTTTTCGACACCGGGGAGCTGTTTTTT
CASALFKGVVFFDTGELFF
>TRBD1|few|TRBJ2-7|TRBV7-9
TGTGCCAGCAGCCAGGGACAGGGCGGTAACGAGCAGTACTTC
CASSQGQGGNEQYF
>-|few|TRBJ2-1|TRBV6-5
TGTGCCAGCAGTTATCGGACAAATGGGAATGAGCAGTTCTTC
CASSYRTNGNEQFF
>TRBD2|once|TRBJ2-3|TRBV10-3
TGTGCCACGGGTAGCGGGTTTAGCACAGATACGCAGTATTTT
CATGSGFSTDTQYF
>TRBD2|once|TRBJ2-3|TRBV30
TGTGCCTGGAGTAGCGGGGGGGCCTTGACAGATACGCAGTATTTT
CAWSSGGALTDTQYF
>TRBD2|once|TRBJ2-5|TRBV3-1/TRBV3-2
TGTGCCAGCAGCAATGCGGTGGGGAGGGGAGAGACCCAGTACTTC
CASSNAVGRGETQYF
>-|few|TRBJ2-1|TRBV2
TGTGCCAGCAGTGGTAACAGCTACAATGAGCAGTTCTTC
CASSGNSYNEQFF
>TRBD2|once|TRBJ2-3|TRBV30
TGTGCCTGGAGTGGGGCTAGCGGGGGCACAGATACGCAGTATTTT
CAWSGASGGTDTQYF
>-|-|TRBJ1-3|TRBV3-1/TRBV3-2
TGTGCCAGCAGCGGTACAGGCGTAAACTCTGGAAACACCATATATTTT
CASSGTGVNSGNTIYF
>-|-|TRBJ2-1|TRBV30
TGTGCCTGGAGTTGGGCCCAGACACGCAATGAGCAGTTCTTC
CAWSWAQTRNEQFF
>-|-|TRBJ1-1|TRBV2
TGTGCCAGCCTCCTGGGACTCCTTCCTCTTGAGGAAGCTTTCTTT
CASLLGLLPLEEAFF
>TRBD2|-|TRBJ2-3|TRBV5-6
TGTGCCAGCAGCTTCCGCGGGGGGAGCACAGATACGCAGTATTTT
CASSFRGGSTDTQYF
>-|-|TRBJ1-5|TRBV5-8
TGTGCCAGCAGCTTCTCGGGATCGAGGCAGCCCCAGCATTTT
CASSFSGSRQPQHF
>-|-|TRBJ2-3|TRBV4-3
TGCGCCAGCAGCCAAGAGACTACCCCAGATACGCAGTATTTT
CASSQETTPDTQYF
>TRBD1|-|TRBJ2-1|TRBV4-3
TGCGCCAGCAGCCATTTCCCACCGGGACAGGGGTATTATGAGCAGTTCTTC
CASSHFPPGQGYYEQFF
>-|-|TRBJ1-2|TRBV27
TGTGCCAGCAGTTTTAGTGCGGGAGACCGGGACTATGGCTACACCTTC
CASSFSAGDRDYGYTF
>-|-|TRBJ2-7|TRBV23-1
TGCGCCAGCAGTCACGGTGTCTACTACGAGCAGTACTTC
CASSHGVYYEQYF
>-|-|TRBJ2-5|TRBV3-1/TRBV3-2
TGTGCCAGCAGCCAGGAACGGGGTGGCGGAGAGACCCAGTACTTC
CASSQERGGGETQYF
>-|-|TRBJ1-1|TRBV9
TGTGCCAGCAGCGTAGAGGGGTTGGGTGAAGCTTTCTTT
CASSVEGLGEAFF
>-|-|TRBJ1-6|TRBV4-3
TGCGCCAGCAGCCAAGATCATCAAAATTCACCCCTCCACTTT
CASSQDHQNSPLHF
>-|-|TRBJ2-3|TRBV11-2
TGTGCCAGCAGCTTCGCGAGAAGCACAGATACGCAGTATTTT
CASSFARSTDTQYF
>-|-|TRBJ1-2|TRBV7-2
TGTGCCAGCAGCTCCCTACAGGGAGACTATGGCTACACCTTC
CASSSLQGDYGYTF
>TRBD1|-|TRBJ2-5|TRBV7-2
TGTGCCAGCAGCCGGAGCAGGGGGCAAGAGACCCAGTACTTC
CASSRSRGQETQYF
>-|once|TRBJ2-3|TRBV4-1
TGCGCCAGCAGCCAAGAGGGGGCCGATACGCAGTATTTT
CASSQEGADTQYF